Following are 18 T cell receptor beta chains from one sample sequenced in a study of cytomegalovirus exposure and HLA in healthy donors. Both 60 Vbeta primers and 13 Jbeta primers went into the PCR. Data came from immunoSEQ multiplex PCR; TCRdb stores just in-frame clones and leaves some out. The repertoire has some 190,000 clones, about nine tenths of them found once; the top ten carry about 1.1%. The sequencing input was PBMCs. The source of these receptors is a boy between 2 and 10 years old in good health and CMV-seronegative.

This rearrangement joins TRBV5-1 to TRBJ2-7, with 10 bases that match TRBD2. V dropped 4 bases and J dropped 2; count of bases not matched to a gene: 6. The CDR3 runs to 15 residues. CDR1 and CDR2 from the germline V gene are SGHRS and YFSETQ. This CDR3 is CASSPLSGGTYEQYF. The CDR3 DNA is TGCGCCAGCAGCCCCCTTAGCGGGGGGACCTACGAGCAGTACTTC.

The chain employs TRBV19 and TRBJ2-5; 8 bases fit TRBD1. Germline assignment: CDR1 LNHDA and CDR2 SQIVND (reference sequence). The CDR3 contains 15 residues. The V gene end was trimmed by 6 bases and the J gene end by 1 base; junction bases not matched to a gene: 7. The CDR3 is CASSQTGVVQETQYF. CDR3 DNA: TGTGCCAGTAGCCAGACAGGGGTTGTCCAAGAGACCCAGTACTTC.

This clone was detected only once. This chain connects TRBV10-3 to TRBJ1-3, with D possibly matching TRBD1 (5 bases). V lost 0 bases and J 7 bases, leaving 16 bases between the germline ends. The CDR3 runs to 16 residues. Germline V gene lookup returns CDR1 ENHRY and CDR2 SYGVKD. CDR3 nucleotides: TGTGCCATCAGTGAGTCGGACACAGGAGCGGGGAACACCATATATTTT. Translated, it gives CAISESDTGAGNTIYF.

V gene TRBV2 combines with J gene TRBJ2-1, with D possibly matching TRBD2 (6 bases). This CDR3 spans 14 amino acids. Looked up from germline, CDR1 is SNHLY and CDR2 is FYNNEI. The V gene lost 8 bases and the J gene lost 1 base, with 12 bases spanning the gap. CDR3 region: CASSPRGSYNEQFF. As DNA, the CDR3 is TGTGCCAGCTCCCCCCGGGGGTCCTACAATGAGCAGTTCTTC.

This chain joins TRBV28 and TRBJ2-1, with 8 positions matching TRBD2. The CDR3 consists of 16 residues. V trimming: 2 bases; J trimming: 6 bases; junction bases outside the gene matches: 9. The germline gives CDR1 MDHEN, CDR2 SYDVKM. CDR3 DNA sequence: TGTGCCAGCAGTTTAATACTAGCGGAGTTTTCCAATGAGCAGTTCTTC. Its protein is CASSLILAEFSNEQFF.

This chain uses TRBV6-5 with TRBJ2-7, with TRBD1 matching 9 bases. V was clipped by 6 bases and J by 0 bases; unmatched bases: 6. This CDR3 is 15 amino acids long. Germline CDR1 MNHEY, CDR2 SVGAGI. The CDR3 DNA sequence: TGTGCCAGCAGCCCGGACAGGGGAGGCTCCTACGAGCAGTACTTC. The encoded protein is CASSPDRGGSYEQYF.

The J gene is TRBJ1-6, the V gene TRBV28, with TRBD1 identical over 7 bases. This CDR3 is 15 amino acids long. The trim removed 5 bases at V and 10 bases at J, leaving 11 bases unmatched. CDR1 MDHEN and CDR2 SYDVKM come from the germline V gene. The CDR3 region is CASSQGVGAGSPLHF. The CDR3 coding sequence is TGTGCCAGCAGTCAGGGGGTGGGGGCAGGATCACCCCTCCACTTT.

The chain uses TRBV4-2 and TRBJ2-7; 14 bases fit TRBD2. The CDR3 is made up of 17 amino acids. Losses at the gene ends were 5 bases for V and 2 bases for J; bases not matched to a gene: 8. Germline V gene lookup returns CDR1 LGHNA and CDR2 YNFKEQ. CDR3 loop: CASSSGTSGSYTYEQYF. The CDR3 DNA follows: TGTGCCAGCAGCTCCGGGACTAGCGGGAGCTACACCTACGAGCAGTACTTC.

This clone was counted only a few times. The V and J genes are TRBV7-9 and TRBJ2-1; possibly TRBD2 for D (6 bases). The length of the CDR3 is 18 residues. Germline values: CDR1 SEHNR, CDR2 FQNEAQ (reference sequence). Trimming removed 2 bases from V and 5 bases from J, with 22 bases in between. As DNA, the CDR3 is TGTGCCAGCAGCTTAATCGGAGGGTCCCGGGCCTTTGACAATGAGCAGTTCTTC. It is translated as CASSLIGGSRAFDNEQFF.

Comment on this clone: At one end, the junction sequence differs from germline, possibly due to a read error. This chain uses TRBV5-1 with TRBJ2-7; D not certain. Looked up from germline, CDR1 is SGHRS and CDR2 is YFSETQ. The CDR3 runs 14 residues. The CDR3 region has the DNA TGCACCAGCAGCATCGACCCTAGCTCCTACGAGCAGTACTTC. Translating it yields CTSSIDPSSYEQYF.

This chain connects TRBV6-5 to TRBJ1-6, with D perhaps TRBD1 (5 bases). Per the germline V gene, CDR1 is MNHEY and CDR2 is SVGAGI. The germline V and J ends were trimmed by 0 bases and 2 bases, with 8 bases remaining between them. The CDR3 runs to 16 residues. The CDR3 region has the DNA TGTGCCAGCAGTTACTCAGGCAGGGCCTATAATTCACCCCTCCACTTT. It is translated as CASSYSGRAYNSPLHF.

The CDR3 region is CASSGTGGTGANVLTF. The CDR3 DNA is TGTGCCAGCAGTGGGACAGGAGGTACTGGGGCCAACGTCCTGACTTTC. The chain combines TRBV2 with TRBJ2-6, with TRBD1 identical over 7 bases. The germline gives CDR1 SNHLY, CDR2 FYNNEI. V was pared by 4 bases and J by 2 bases, with 5 bases of the junction left unmatched. The CDR3 extends over 16 amino acids.

The chain has TRBV9 and TRBJ1-1, with 10 bases matching TRBD1. CDR3 length: 13 amino acids. Germline CDR1 reads SGDLS; CDR2 reads YYNGEE. J lost 5 bases, V lost 3 bases, and 1 base had no gene match. The CDR3 spells CASSGQGATEAFF. The CDR3 bases are TGTGCCAGCAGCGGACAGGGGGCGACTGAAGCTTTCTTT.

The V and J genes are TRBV19 and TRBJ1-1, with 8 bases matching TRBD1. In germline, CDR1 is LNHDA, CDR2 SQIVND (reference sequence). V lost 6 bases and J lost 2; bases outside the gene matches: 2. This CDR3 is built from 13 residues. CDR3 sequence: CASSDRGNTEAFF. CDR3 in DNA: TGTGCCAGTAGCGACAGGGGTAACACTGAAGCTTTCTTT.

The chain has TRBV5-5 and TRBJ1-5; maybe TRBD1 (6 bases). The CDR3 totals 14 residues. The V end was cut by 4 bases, the J end by 7 bases, with 15 bases between. Germline-derived CDR1 and CDR2 are SGHKS and YYEKEE (reference sequence). For the CDR3, the DNA is TGTGCCAGCAGCAGTATACAGGGTGGGCAGCCCCAGCATTTT. Translated: CASSSIQGGQPQHF.

This chain links TRBV15 with TRBJ2-7, with 9 bases identical to TRBD1. Looked up from germline, CDR1 is LNHNV and CDR2 is YYDKDF (reference sequence). CDR3 size: 16 residues. The trim removed 0 bases at V and 3 bases at J, leaving 6 bases unmatched. The chain's CDR3 is CATSREAGQGLYEQYF. DNA for the CDR3: TGTGCCACCAGCAGAGAGGCGGGACAGGGACTCTACGAGCAGTACTTC.

The V and J genes are TRBV5-5 and TRBJ2-2, with D possibly TRBD2 on 6 matching bases. V shed 6 bases and J shed 0 bases, with 12 bases lying between them. The CDR3 runs to 15 residues. Germline V gene sequence: CDR1 SGHKS, CDR2 YYEKEE (reference sequence). The CDR3 loop is CASNIGGTNTGELFF. The CDR3 DNA reads as TGTGCCAGCAACATAGGCGGGACGAACACCGGGGAGCTGTTTTTT.

The CDR3 protein is CASSLGTSGLYEQYF. Here the CDR3 DNA reads TGTGCCAGCAGCTTAGGTACTAGCGGGCTCTACGAGCAGTACTTC. The chain combines TRBV7-2 with TRBJ2-7; the match to TRBD2 covers 9 bases. V trimming: 1 base; J trimming: 3 bases; junction bases outside the gene matches: 4. Looked up from germline, CDR1 is SGHTA and CDR2 is FQGNSA. This CDR3 has 15 amino acids.